Following are 29 T cell receptor beta chains from one sample sequenced in a study of regulatory T cells in long-lasting Graves disease (dated by TCRdb to 2020 to 2023). Libraries came from multiplex PCR. Reads for this sample came from an Illumina HiSeq 4000. TCR beta libraries were built with iRepertoire HTBI primers and Arm-PCR amplification of CDR3 regions. The raw public reads went through TCRdb reprocessing: fastp at Q25, MiXCR clone calling, in-frame beta chains kept. For every CDR3 protein sequence, its rows merge into one entry that carries the most common genes and DNA. The sample table lists about 610,000 distinct CDR3 sequences, about 15% of them with a count of one. Of the sample, 12% falls within the top ten clones. Reading the label with the study, this specimen's time point is: newly diagnosed GD, antithyroid drugs for less than 3 months. For both TCR sequencing and RNA sequencing, RNA was extracted from PBMCs in TRIzol.

These data also featured in a second study, about T cells in Graves' hyperthyroidism and ophthalmopathy.

The sequencing here drew on peripheral blood mononuclear cells (PBMCs), taken at new diagnosis, from a patient treated with antithyroid drugs. The origin of the receptors is a man aged 18 to 29 with Graves disease. Donor details come from another sample of the same person, matched by shared clones.

There are many counts of this clonotype. The chain has TRBV30 and TRBJ2-7, with TRBD2 matching over 8 bases. The CDR3 covers 14 residues. Unmatched junction bases numbered 9, after V lost 6 bases and J lost 2 bases. CDR1 and CDR2 (germline): GTSNPN, SVGIG (reference sequence). CDR3 bases: TGTGCCTGCCTTGAGAAGCGGGAGACCTACGAGCAGTACTTC. Translating gives CACLEKRETYEQYF.

In its sample, this clonotype was seen once. A much more abundant neighbour one base away suggests this may be a read error. DNA of the CDR3: TGTGCCAGCAGCTCTGGGGCTAGCGGGGGCACAGATACGCAGTATTTT. Protein sequence: CASSSGASGGTDTQYF. The chain links TRBV7-3 to TRBJ2-3; the match to TRBD2 covers 9 bases. Germline-derived CDR1 and CDR2 are SGHTA and FQGTGA. V was clipped by 4 bases and J by 1 base; unmatched bases: 6. CDR3 length equals 16 residues.

This clonotype was counted at least ten times. The genes are TRBV3-1 and TRBJ1-5; 9 nucleotides align to TRBD1. Germline CDR1 LGHDT, CDR2 YNNKEL (reference sequence). Trimming removed 4 bases from V and 4 bases from J; junction bases left unmatched: 5. The CDR3 is 15 residues long. DNA of the CDR3: TGTGCCAGCAGCCCAGGGACAGGGACGAATCAGCCCCAGCATTTT. Its protein is CASSPGTGTNQPQHF.

This clonotype was counted at least ten times. V and J are TRBV28 and TRBJ2-1, with 12 nucleotides matching TRBD2. Germline values: CDR1 MDHEN, CDR2 SYDVKM. The CDR3 contains 15 residues. V shed 4 bases and J 5 bases; nucleotides not matched to a gene: 3. CDR3 in DNA: TGTGCCAGCAGTTCAAGACTAGCGGGAGACAATGAGCAGTTCTTC. Encoded protein: CASSSRLAGDNEQFF.

This clonotype has more than one count but fewer than ten. The chain recombines TRBV29-1 with TRBJ1-1; 8 nucleotides match TRBD1. There are 15 residues in the CDR3. The V gene's germline CDR1 is SQVTM and CDR2 ANQGSEA. Trimming cost V 6 bases and J 1 base; bases outside gene matches: 10. CDR3 DNA sequence: TGCAGCGTCCACCCGACAGGGGTTGCGAACACTGAAGCTTTCTTT. Amino acid sequence: CSVHPTGVANTEAFF.

This clonotype was observed a few times. The chain joins TRBV13 to TRBJ2-7; maybe TRBD2 (6 bases). Per germline, CDR1 PRHDT and CDR2 FYEKMQ (reference sequence). CDR3 size: 17 residues. V gave up 4 bases and J gave up 4 bases, with 23 bases separating them. The CDR3 DNA sequence: TGTGCCAGCAGCTCGCAGGGTCTCCGGGACTCGAGATACGAGCAGTACTTC. Translating gives CASSSQGLRDSRYEQYF.

This rearrangement joins TRBV20-1 to TRBJ2-2; TRBD2 matches 15 bases. V was pared by 1 base and J by 7 bases, with 4 bases of the junction left unmatched. The CDR3 length is 16 residues. Germline assignment: CDR1 DFQATT and CDR2 SNEGSKA (reference sequence). Here the CDR3 reads CSARGTSGRESGELFF. CDR3 in DNA: TGCAGTGCTAGAGGGACTAGCGGGAGGGAAAGCGGGGAGCTGTTTTTT.

In its sample, this clonotype was seen many times. The rearrangement joins TRBV30 to TRBJ1-2; TRBD1 aligns across 8 bases. The CDR3 contains 14 residues. V lost 4 bases and J lost 5; bases outside the gene matches: 9. Germline values: CDR1 GTSNPN, CDR2 SVGIG (reference sequence). CDR3: CAWNQGAASYGYTF. The CDR3 nucleotides are TGTGCCTGGAATCAGGGGGCGGCCTCTTATGGCTACACCTTC.

This clonotype was seen more than once but under ten times. This chain links TRBV15 with TRBJ2-3; D is undetermined. The CDR3 extends over 14 amino acids. V lost 1 base to trimming and J lost 2 bases, with 7 bases between them. Germline CDR1 and CDR2: LNHNV and YYDKDF (reference sequence). This CDR3 is CATSRAGTTDTQYF. The DNA of the CDR3 is TGTGCCACCAGCAGAGCGGGCACCACAGATACGCAGTATTTT.

At least ten counts were recorded for this clonotype. The chain joins TRBV30 to TRBJ1-5; D call uncertain. The CDR3 is made up of 15 amino acids. From germline, CDR1 is GTSNPN and CDR2 SVGIG (reference sequence). V was shortened by 0 bases and J by 1 base, with 10 bases between the two germline ends. The CDR3 DNA reads TGTGCCTGGAGTGTAAAGGGTTGGAGCAATCAGCCCCAGCATTTT. The encoded protein is CAWSVKGWSNQPQHF.

This clonotype showed up many times. The rearrangement uses TRBV29-1 and TRBJ2-5; D gene uncertain. The CDR3 extends over 13 amino acids. Germline V lookup: CDR1 SQVTM, CDR2 ANQGSEA. The V end lost 1 base, the J end lost 2 bases, and 8 bases lay between the germline ends. The CDR3 here is CSVEGSAQETQYF. The CDR3 DNA is TGCAGCGTTGAAGGCTCGGCGCAAGAGACCCAGTACTTC.

The table lists this clonotype with a few counts. The chain links TRBV4-1 to TRBJ1-2; tentative D call: TRBD1 (5 bases). CDR3 length equals 15 residues. Germline CDR1 is MGHRA and CDR2 is YSYEKL. V was pared by 1 base and J by 4 bases, with 13 bases between. This CDR3 reads CASSQGRPGGYGYTF. The CDR3 DNA is TGCGCCAGCAGCCAAGGTCGGCCCGGGGGCTATGGCTACACCTTC.

Many counts were recorded for this clonotype. The chain is built from TRBV5-6 and TRBJ1-1; perhaps TRBD1 as D (6 bases). Germline V CDR1 and CDR2: SGHDT, YYEEEE. With 2 bases removed from V and 9 bases from J, the gap between germline ends came to 14 bases. This CDR3 has 13 amino acids. CDR3 protein: CASSFVSGEKAFF. DNA for the CDR3: TGTGCCAGCAGCTTTGTATCAGGGGAAAAAGCTTTCTTT.

J is TRBJ1-6 and V is TRBV7-3, with D unclear. The germline V gene has CDR1 SGHTA and CDR2 FQGTGA. The CDR3 consists of 18 residues. V shed 5 bases and J shed 6 bases, with 23 bases lying between them. CDR3 bases: TGTGCCAGCAGCATAGGATCCAGCGGTGTATTCTCTAATTCACCCCTCCACTTT. Its protein product is CASSIGSSGVFSNSPLHF.

The V call is TRBV4-1, the J call TRBJ1-2; D unresolved. The CDR3 covers 14 residues. V shed 0 bases and J shed 5 bases, with 10 bases lying between them. Germline CDR1 reads MGHRA; CDR2 reads YSYEKL. CDR3 nucleotide sequence: TGCGCCAGCAGCCAAGATGGCCTCACTTATGGCTACACCTTC. Amino acids: CASSQDGLTYGYTF.

V is TRBV5-1 and J is TRBJ2-2; TRBD1 might be the D (6 bases). V was trimmed by 1 base and J by 1 base, leaving 11 bases between them. The CDR3 is 16 residues long. Per germline, CDR1 SGHRS and CDR2 YFSETQ. CDR3 in DNA: TGCGCCAGCAGCTTGATAGCGACAGGGAACACCGGGGAGCTGTTTTTT. It codes for CASSLIATGNTGELFF.

There are many counts of this clonotype. The chain combines TRBV3-1 with TRBJ1-2, with D hard to call. Germline V CDR1 and CDR2: LGHDT, YNNKEL (reference sequence). The CDR3 has 13 amino acids. Deletions cut 0 bases from V and 6 bases from J, with 8 bases between. Here the CDR3 reads CASSQDGLDGYTF. The CDR3, as DNA: TGTGCCAGCAGCCAAGACGGACTGGATGGCTACACCTTC.

CDR3 DNA: TGCGCCAGCAGCTTAGGTCCCAGGCAACCCAATCAGCCCCAGCATTTT. Amino acids: CASSLGPRQPNQPQHF. The chain recombines TRBV5-1 with TRBJ1-5, with unresolved D. Germline V CDR1 and CDR2: SGHRS, YFSETQ. Trimming removed 2 bases at V and 3 bases at J, with 15 bases between. The CDR3 loop spans 16 amino acids. The complete variable domain, with remaining parts taken from reference TRBV5-1 and TRBJ1-5, reads KAGVTQTPRYLIKTRGQQVTLSCSPISGHRSVSWYQQTPGQGLQFLFEYFSETQRNKGNFPGRFSGRQFSNSRSEMNVSTLELGDSALYLCASSLGPRQPNQPQHFGDGTRLSIL.

This clonotype was seen only a few times. At one end, the junction sequence differs from germline, possibly due to a read error. The chain links TRBV24-1 to TRBJ2-3; TRBD1 or TRBD2 may be the D gene (5 bases each). The CDR3 is 15 residues long. CDR1 is KGHDR and CDR2 is SFDVKD in the germline V gene. DNA for the CDR3: TGTGTCACCAGTCGGGGCGAGATCGTAACAGATACGCAGTATTTT. This sequence encodes CVTSRGEIVTDTQYF.

This clonotype was detected many times. This chain uses TRBV20-1 with TRBJ2-5; D remains ambiguous. Trimming shortened V by 1 base and J by 5 bases, and 23 bases separated the two germline ends. From germline, CDR1 is DFQATT and CDR2 SNEGSKA (reference sequence). The CDR3 sequence is 17 residues long. CDR3 sequence reads: CSARAQTLERSMETQYF. The CDR3 coding sequence is TGCAGTGCTAGAGCCCAGACATTAGAACGCAGCATGGAGACCCAGTACTTC.

This clonotype was seen ten or more times. This sequence joins TRBV12-3 or TRBV12-4 and TRBJ2-7, with D unclear. V dropped 2 bases and J dropped 3 bases, with 11 bases sitting between them. The CDR3 is made up of 14 amino acids. CDR3 loop: CASSLRPNDYEQYF. In nucleotides, the CDR3 is TGTGCCAGCAGTTTACGGCCCAACGACTACGAGCAGTACTTC.

This clonotype was counted a few times. V gene TRBV12-3 or TRBV12-4 combines with J gene TRBJ2-7, with D possibly being TRBD1 or TRBD2 (5 bases each). The CDR3 contains 23 residues. Deletions cut 7 bases from V and 0 bases from J, with 40 bases between. The CDR3 spells CASTSFGKRPKSRDGASSYEQYF. In nucleotides, the CDR3 is TGTGCCAGCACCAGTTTTGGGAAGAGACCCAAGAGCCGGGATGGGGCGAGCTCCTACGAGCAGTACTTC.

This clonotype occurred a few times. This CDR3 fails to terminate in the conserved phenylalanine or tryptophan, so it likely reflects a read error. This chain links TRBV6-1 with TRBJ1-1, with 9 bases lining up with TRBD1. The germline V gene encodes CDR1 MNHNS and CDR2 SASEGT. The CDR3 totals 16 residues. V dropped 4 bases and J dropped 0; count of bases not matched to a gene: 6. The CDR3 loop is CASSGRTGVLNTEAFL. CDR3 in DNA: TGTGCCAGCAGTGGCCGGACAGGGGTTCTGAACACTGAAGCTTTCCTT.

Many counts were recorded for this clonotype. The chain links TRBV28 to TRBJ2-7; tentatively, D is TRBD1 or TRBD2 (5 bases each). From germline, CDR1 is MDHEN and CDR2 SYDVKM. This CDR3 region has 15 residues. V shed 5 bases and J shed 5 bases, with 19 bases lying between them. The CDR3 protein is CASSLPGDASHEQYF. In DNA form, the CDR3 reads TGTGCCAGCAGTCTGCCCGGGGACGCCTCGCACGAGCAGTACTTC. Drawing the rest from reference TRBV28 and TRBJ2-7, the complete variable domain is DVKVTQSSRYLVKRTGEKVFLECVQDMDHENMFWYRQDPGLGLRLIYFSYDVKMKEKGDIPEGYSVSREKKERFSLILESASTNQTSMYLCASSLPGDASHEQYFGPGTRLTVT.

This chain links TRBV3-1 with TRBJ1-4; the D gene is possibly TRBD1 (6 bases). Trimming shortened V by 3 bases and J by 0 bases, and 8 bases separated the two germline ends. This CDR3 has 15 amino acids. Looked up from germline, CDR1 is LGHDT and CDR2 is YNNKEL (reference sequence). The CDR3 sequence is CASSHGTTTNEKLFF. The CDR3 DNA is TGTGCCAGCAGCCACGGGACAACAACTAATGAAAAACTGTTTTTT.

To note about this clonotype: The junction does not match germline at one end; this may be a read error. CDR3 sequence reads: CASSDLAGGSNEQYF. The CDR3, as DNA: TGTGCCAGCTCCGACCTGGCAGGGGGCTCCAACGAGCAGTACTTC. J is TRBJ2-7 and V is TRBV18; TRBD1 aligns across 8 bases. Germline values: CDR1 KGHSH, CDR2 LQKENI. The CDR3 has 15 amino acids.

Only a few counts were recorded for this clonotype. The chain has TRBV7-6 and TRBJ2-7, with D perhaps TRBD2 (5 bases). The CDR3 runs to 15 residues. Germline V gene lookup returns CDR1 SGHVS and CDR2 FNYEAQ. Trimming took off 0 bases at V and 7 bases at J, with 16 bases between the two ends. CDR3 sequence (DNA): TGTGCCAGCAGCTTAGCCAGCCAGCTAGCTTCGGAGCAGTACTTC. It is translated as CASSLASQLASEQYF.

This clonotype was seen many times. The chain uses TRBV18 and TRBJ2-5; D is possibly TRBD1 (5 bases). The CDR3 covers 15 residues. V lost 2 bases to trimming and J lost 5 bases, with 15 bases between them. Germline V lookup: CDR1 KGHSH, CDR2 LQKENI. The CDR3 region is CASSPGNGARETQYF. The CDR3 region has the DNA TGTGCCAGCTCACCAGGGAATGGGGCACGGGAGACCCAGTACTTC.

The sample holds many counts of this clonotype. The chain has TRBV7-9 and TRBJ2-7; 10 bases agree with TRBD1. From germline, CDR1 is SEHNR and CDR2 FQNEAQ (reference sequence). Trimming cost V 5 bases and J 0 bases; bases outside gene matches: 4. The CDR3 is 15 amino acids. The CDR3 protein is CASSLGTGASYEQYF. Written as DNA, the CDR3 is TGTGCCAGCAGCCTAGGGACAGGGGCCTCCTACGAGCAGTACTTC.